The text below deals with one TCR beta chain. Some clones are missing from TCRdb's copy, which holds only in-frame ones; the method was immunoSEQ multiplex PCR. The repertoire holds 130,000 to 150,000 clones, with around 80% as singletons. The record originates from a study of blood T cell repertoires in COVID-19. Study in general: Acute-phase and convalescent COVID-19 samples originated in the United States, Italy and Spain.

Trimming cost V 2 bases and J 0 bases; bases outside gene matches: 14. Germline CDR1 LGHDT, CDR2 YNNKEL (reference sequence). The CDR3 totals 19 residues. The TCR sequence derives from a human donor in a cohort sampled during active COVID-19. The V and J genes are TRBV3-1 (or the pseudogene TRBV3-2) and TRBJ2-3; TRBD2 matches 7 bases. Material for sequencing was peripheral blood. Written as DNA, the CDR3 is TGTGCCAGCAGCCAACTCCCCCTAGCGGATACATCTAGCACAGATACGCAGTATTTT. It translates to CASSQLPLADTSSTDTQYF.